This T cell receptor (beta chain) was identified during a study of blood T cell repertoires in COVID-19. Study information: Acute and convalescent COVID-19 specimens originated in the United States, Italy and Spain. In each case, the material was cDNA or gDNA derived from T cells, B-cell-depleted T cells, or PBMCs.

CDR1 is SGHTS, CDR2 YDEGEE, per germline. The CDR3 is 14 amino acids. V was cut by 4 bases and J by 7 bases, with 15 bases left in between. In the source study's methods: The assay estimated nucleated cells by amplifying reference gene primers. Generated by immunoSEQ multiplex PCR, the TCRdb table keeps only in-frame clones and is missing some. V and J calls and clone size are those listed in that table; D and trimming were worked out from the DNA. The sample lists about 200,000 clones, more than 75% seen once, with more than 10% in the top ten. This sequence joins TRBV5-8 and TRBJ2-4; D ambiguous. The sequencing sample was made of peripheral blood. The sequence was obtained from a woman aged 40 to 49 with acute or convalescent COVID-19. CDR3 nucleotide sequence: TGTGCCAGCAGCCGAGGCGTACTCGTGAACATTCAGTACTTC. As protein: CASSRGVLVNIQYF.